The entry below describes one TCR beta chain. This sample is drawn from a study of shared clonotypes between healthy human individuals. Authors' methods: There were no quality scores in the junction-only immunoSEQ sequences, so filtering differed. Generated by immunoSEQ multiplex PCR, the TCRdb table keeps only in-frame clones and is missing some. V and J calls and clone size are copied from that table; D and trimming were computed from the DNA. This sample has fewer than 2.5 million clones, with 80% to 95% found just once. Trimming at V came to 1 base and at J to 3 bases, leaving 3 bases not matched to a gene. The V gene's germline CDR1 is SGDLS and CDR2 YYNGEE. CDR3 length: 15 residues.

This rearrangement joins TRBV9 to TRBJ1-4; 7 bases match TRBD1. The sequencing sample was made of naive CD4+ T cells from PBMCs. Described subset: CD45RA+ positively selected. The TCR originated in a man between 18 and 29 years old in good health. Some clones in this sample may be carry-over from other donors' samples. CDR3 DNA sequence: TGTGCCAGCAGCGTACGACAGGGCCCTAATGAAAAACTGTTTTTT. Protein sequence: CASSVRQGPNEKLFF.